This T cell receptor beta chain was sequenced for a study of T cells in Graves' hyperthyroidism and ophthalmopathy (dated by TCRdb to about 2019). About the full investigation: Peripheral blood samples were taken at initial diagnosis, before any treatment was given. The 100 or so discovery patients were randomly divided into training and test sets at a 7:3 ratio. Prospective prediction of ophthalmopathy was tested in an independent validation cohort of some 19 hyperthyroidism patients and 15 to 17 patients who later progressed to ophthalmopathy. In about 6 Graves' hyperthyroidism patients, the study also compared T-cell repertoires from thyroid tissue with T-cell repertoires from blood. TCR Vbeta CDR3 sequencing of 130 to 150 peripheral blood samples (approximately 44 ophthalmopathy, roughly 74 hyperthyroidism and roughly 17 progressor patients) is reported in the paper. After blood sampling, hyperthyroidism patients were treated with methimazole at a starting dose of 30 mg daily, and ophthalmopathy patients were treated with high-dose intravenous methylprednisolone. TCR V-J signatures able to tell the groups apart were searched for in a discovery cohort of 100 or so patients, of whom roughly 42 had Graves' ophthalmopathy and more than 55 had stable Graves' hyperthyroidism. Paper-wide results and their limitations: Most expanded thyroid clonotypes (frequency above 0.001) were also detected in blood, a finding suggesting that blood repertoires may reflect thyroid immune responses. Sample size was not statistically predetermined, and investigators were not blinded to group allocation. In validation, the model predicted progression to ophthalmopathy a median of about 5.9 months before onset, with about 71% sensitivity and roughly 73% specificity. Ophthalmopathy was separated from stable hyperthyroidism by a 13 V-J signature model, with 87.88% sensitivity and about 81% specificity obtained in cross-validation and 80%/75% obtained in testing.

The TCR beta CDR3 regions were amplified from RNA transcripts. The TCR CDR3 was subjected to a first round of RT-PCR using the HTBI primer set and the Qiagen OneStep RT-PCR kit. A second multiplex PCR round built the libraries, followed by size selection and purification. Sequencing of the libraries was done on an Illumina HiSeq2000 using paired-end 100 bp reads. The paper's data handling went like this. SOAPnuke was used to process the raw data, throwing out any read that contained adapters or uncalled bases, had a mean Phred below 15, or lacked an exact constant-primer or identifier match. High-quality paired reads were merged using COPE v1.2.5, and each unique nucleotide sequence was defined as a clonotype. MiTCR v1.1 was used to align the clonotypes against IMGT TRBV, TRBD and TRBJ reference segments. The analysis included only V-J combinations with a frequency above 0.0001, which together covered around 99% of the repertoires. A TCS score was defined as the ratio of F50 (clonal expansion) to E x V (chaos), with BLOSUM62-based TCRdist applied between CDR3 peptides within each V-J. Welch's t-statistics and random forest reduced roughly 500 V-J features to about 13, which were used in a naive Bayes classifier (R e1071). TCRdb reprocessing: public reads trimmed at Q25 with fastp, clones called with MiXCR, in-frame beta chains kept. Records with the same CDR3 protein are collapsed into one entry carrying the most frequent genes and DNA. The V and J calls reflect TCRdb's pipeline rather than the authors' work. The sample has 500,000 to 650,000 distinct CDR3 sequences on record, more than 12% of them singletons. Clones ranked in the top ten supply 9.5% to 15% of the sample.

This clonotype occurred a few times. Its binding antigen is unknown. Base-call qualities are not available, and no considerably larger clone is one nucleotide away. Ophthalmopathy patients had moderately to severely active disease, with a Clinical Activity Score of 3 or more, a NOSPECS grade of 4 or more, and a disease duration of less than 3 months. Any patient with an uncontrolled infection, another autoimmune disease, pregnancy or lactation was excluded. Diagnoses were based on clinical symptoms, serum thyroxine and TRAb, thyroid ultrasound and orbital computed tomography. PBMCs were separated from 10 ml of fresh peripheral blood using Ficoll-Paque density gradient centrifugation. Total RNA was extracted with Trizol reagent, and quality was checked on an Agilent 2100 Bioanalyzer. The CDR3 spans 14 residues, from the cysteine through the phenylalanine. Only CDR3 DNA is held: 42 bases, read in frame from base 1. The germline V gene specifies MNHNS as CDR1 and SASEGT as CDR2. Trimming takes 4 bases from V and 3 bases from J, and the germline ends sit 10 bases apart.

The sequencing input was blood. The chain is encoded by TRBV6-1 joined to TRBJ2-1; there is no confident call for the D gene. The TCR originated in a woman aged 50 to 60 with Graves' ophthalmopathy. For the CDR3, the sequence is CASSGSTNYNEQFF. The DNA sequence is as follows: TGTGCCAGCAGTGGGTCGACAAACTACAATGAGCAGTTCTTC.